The source of this T cell receptor beta chain is a study of neoadjuvant anti-PD-1 for oral cavity cancer. Indicated time point: after neoadjuvant nivolumab, at surgical resection. Cohort: HPV-negative, locally advanced oral cavity squamous cell carcinoma patients. This clone was seen only a few times. The length of the CDR3 is 15 residues. The germline V gene has CDR1 MNHEY and CDR2 SMNVEV (reference sequence). V gave up 1 base and J gave up 1 base, with 10 bases separating them. Sequencing was performed with immunoSEQ multiplex PCR; in TCRdb, only in-frame clones are kept and a portion is missing. The sample carries 20,000 to 25,000 clones, less than 50% recorded once.

The gene calls are TRBV27 and TRBJ2-5; D is ambiguous. The input for sequencing was tumor tissue, taken after nivolumab (anti-PD-1) treatment. This receptor was obtained from a person aged 35-79 years with oral cavity squamous cell carcinoma. Here the CDR3 DNA reads TGTGCCAGCAGTTTATATCTAGGTGTCCAAGAGACCCAGTACTTC. Translation gives CASSLYLGVQETQYF.